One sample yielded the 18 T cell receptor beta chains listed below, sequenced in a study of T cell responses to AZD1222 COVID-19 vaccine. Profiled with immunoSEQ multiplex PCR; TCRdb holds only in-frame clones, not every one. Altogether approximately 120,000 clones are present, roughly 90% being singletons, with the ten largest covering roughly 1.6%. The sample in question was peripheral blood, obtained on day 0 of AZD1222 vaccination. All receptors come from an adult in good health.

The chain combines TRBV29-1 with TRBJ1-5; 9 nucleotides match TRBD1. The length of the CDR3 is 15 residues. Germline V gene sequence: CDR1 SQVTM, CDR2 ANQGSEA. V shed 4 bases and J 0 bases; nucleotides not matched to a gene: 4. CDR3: CSVARTGDSNQPQHF. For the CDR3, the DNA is TGCAGCGTTGCCCGGACAGGGGATAGCAATCAGCCCCAGCATTTT.

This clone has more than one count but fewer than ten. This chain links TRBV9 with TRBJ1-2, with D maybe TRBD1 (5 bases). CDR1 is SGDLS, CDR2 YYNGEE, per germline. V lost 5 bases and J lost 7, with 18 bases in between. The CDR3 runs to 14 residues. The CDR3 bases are TGTGCCAGCAGGACTATGGGGGGAGGAGGTGGCTACACCTTC. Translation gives CASRTMGGGGGYTF.

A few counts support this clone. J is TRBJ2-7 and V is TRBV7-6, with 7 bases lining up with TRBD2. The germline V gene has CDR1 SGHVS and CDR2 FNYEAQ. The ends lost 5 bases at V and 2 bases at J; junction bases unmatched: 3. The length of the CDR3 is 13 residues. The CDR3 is CASSLGTTYEQYF. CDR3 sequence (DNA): TGTGCCAGCAGCCTCGGGACTACCTACGAGCAGTACTTC. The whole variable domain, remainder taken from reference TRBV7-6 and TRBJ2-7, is GAGVSQSPRYKVTKRGQDVALRCDPISGHVSLYWYRQALGQGPEFLTYFNYEAQQDKSGLPNDRFSAERPEGSISTLTIQRTEQRDSAMYRCASSLGTTYEQYFGPGTRLTVT.

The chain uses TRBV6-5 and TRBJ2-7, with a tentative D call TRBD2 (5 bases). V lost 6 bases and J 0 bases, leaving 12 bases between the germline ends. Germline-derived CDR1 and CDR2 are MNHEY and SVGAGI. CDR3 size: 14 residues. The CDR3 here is CASRKEESSYEQYF. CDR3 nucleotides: TGTGCCAGCAGAAAGGAGGAGAGCTCCTACGAGCAGTACTTC.

Here the CDR3 reads CASSGWSGSETQYF. CDR3 in DNA: TGTGCCAGCAGTGGGTGGTCAGGTTCAGAGACCCAGTACTTC. This chain joins TRBV28 and TRBJ2-5, with D unresolved. Trimming left V 5 bases short and J 4 bases short, with 14 bases between. The germline CDR1 and CDR2 sequences are MDHEN and SYDVKM. The CDR3 covers 14 residues.

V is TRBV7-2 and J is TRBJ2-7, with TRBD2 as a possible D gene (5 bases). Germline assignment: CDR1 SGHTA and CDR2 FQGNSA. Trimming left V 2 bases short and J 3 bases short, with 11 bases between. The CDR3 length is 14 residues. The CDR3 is CASSLPERVYEQYF. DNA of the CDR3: TGTGCCAGCAGCTTACCAGAGAGGGTCTACGAGCAGTACTTC.

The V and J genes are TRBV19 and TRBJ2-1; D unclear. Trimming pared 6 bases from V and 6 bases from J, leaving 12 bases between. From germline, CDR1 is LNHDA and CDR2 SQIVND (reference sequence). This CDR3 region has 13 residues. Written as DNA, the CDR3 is TGTGCCAGTAGCTCTGAAAGAGGCAATGAGCAGTTCTTC. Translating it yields CASSSERGNEQFF.

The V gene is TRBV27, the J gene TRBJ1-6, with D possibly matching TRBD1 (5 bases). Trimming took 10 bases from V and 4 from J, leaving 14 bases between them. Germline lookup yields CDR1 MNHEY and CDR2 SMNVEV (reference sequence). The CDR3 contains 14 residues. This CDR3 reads CATSIGGYNSPLHF. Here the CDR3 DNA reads TGTGCCACCTCGATCGGGGGTTATAATTCACCCCTCCACTTT.

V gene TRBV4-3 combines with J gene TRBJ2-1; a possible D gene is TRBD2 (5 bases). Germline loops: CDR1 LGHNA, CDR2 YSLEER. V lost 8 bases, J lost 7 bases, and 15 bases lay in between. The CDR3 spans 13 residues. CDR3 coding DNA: TGCGCCAGCGGCTTGGGCCGAGGGAATGAGCAGTTCTTC. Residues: CASGLGRGNEQFF.

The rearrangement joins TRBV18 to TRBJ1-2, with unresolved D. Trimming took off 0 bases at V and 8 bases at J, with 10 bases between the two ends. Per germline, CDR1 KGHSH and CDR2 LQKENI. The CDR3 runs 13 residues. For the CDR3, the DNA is TGTGCCAGCTCACCACCAGGGCTGTCCGGCTACACCTTC. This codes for CASSPPGLSGYTF. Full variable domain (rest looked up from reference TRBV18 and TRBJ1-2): NAGVMQNPRHLVRRRGQEARLRCSPMKGHSHVYWYRQLPEEGLKFMVYLQKENIIDESGMPKERFSAEFPKEGPSILRIQQVVRGDSAAYFCASSPPGLSGYTFGSGTRLTVV.

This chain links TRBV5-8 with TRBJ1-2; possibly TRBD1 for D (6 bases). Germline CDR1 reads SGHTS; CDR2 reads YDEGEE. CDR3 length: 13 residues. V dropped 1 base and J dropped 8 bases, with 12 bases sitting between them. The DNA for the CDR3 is TGTGCCAGCAGCTTGTGGGGGGCGGAAGGCTACACCTTC. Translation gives CASSLWGAEGYTF.

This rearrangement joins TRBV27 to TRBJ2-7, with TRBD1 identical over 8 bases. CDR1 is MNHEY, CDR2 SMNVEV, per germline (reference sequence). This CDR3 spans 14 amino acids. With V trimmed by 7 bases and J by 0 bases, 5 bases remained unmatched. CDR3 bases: TGTGCCAGCACCCGGACAGGGAGCTCCTACGAGCAGTACTTC. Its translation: CASTRTGSSYEQYF.

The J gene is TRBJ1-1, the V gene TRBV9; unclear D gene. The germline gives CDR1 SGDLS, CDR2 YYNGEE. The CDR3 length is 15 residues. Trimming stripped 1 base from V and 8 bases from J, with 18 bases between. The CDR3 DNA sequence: TGTGCCAGCAGCGTAAGGCCCCCGGGAGAAGGAGAAGCTTTCTTT. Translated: CASSVRPPGEGEAFF.

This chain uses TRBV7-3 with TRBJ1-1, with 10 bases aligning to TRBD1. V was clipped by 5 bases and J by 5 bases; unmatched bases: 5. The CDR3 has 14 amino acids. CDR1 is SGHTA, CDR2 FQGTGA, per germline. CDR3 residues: CASSLTGGATEAFF. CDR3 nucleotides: TGTGCCAGCAGCCTGACAGGGGGCGCGACTGAAGCTTTCTTT.

The CDR3 bases are TGTGCCAGCGCCTCCGAGGGTGGGGGAGAAAAACTGTTTTTT. Amino acids: CASASEGGGEKLFF. This sequence joins TRBV6-5 and TRBJ1-4; D is possibly TRBD1 (5 bases). Germline loops: CDR1 MNHEY, CDR2 SVGAGI. The CDR3 has 14 residues. Trimming took 8 bases from V and 8 from J, leaving 18 bases between them.

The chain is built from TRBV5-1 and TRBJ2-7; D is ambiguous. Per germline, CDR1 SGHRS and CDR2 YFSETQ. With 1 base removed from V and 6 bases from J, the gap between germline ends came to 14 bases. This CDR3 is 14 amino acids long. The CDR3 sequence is CASSLKTSMGEQYF. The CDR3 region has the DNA TGCGCCAGCAGCTTGAAGACGTCGATGGGCGAGCAGTACTTC.

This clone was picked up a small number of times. CDR3 loop: CASSFDSRAPLNTEAFF. The CDR3 DNA reads TGTGCCAGCAGTTTTGATAGCAGGGCCCCGTTGAACACTGAAGCTTTCTTT. The chain joins TRBV2 to TRBJ1-1; possible D gene TRBD1, 5 bases. The CDR3 is 17 amino acids. Trimming stripped 5 bases from V and 0 bases from J, with 19 bases between. From germline, CDR1 is SNHLY and CDR2 FYNNEI.

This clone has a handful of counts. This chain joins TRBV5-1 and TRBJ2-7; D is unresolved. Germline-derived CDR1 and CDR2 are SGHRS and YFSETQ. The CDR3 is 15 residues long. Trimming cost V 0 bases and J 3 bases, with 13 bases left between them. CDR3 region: CASSLASGGNYEQYF. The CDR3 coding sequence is TGCGCCAGCAGCTTGGCGTCCGGCGGTAACTACGAGCAGTACTTC.